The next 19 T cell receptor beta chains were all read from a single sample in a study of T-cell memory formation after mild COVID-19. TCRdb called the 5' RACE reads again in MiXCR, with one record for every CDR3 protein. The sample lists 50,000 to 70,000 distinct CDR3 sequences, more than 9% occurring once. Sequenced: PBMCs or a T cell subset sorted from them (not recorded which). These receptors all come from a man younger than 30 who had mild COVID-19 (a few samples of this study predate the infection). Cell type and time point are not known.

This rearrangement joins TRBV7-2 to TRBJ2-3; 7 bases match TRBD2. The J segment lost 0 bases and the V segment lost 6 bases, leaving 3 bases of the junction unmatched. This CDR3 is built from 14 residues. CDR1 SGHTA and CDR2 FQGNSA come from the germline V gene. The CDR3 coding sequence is TGTGCCAGCAGGGGAGGGGTGAGCACAGATACGCAGTATTTT. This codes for CASRGGVSTDTQYF.

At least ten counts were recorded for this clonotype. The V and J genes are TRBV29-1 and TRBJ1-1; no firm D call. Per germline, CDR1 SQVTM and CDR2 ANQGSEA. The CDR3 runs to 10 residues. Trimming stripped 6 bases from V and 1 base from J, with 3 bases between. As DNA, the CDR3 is TGCAGCGTGACGAACACTGAAGCTTTCTTT. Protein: CSVTNTEAFF.

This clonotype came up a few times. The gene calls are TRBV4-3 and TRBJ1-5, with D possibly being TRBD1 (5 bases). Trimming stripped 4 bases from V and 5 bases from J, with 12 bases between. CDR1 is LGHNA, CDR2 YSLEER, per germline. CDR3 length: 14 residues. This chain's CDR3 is CASSPGLVDQPQHF. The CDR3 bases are TGCGCCAGCAGCCCGGGACTTGTCGATCAGCCCCAGCATTTT.

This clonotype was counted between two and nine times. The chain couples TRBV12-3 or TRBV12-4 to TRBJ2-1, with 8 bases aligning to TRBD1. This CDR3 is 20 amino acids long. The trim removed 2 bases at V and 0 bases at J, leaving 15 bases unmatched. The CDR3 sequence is CASSLRVRGLLASSYNEQFF. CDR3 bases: TGTGCCAGCAGTTTAAGGGTCAGGGGGCTCCTGGCGAGCTCCTACAATGAGCAGTTCTTC.

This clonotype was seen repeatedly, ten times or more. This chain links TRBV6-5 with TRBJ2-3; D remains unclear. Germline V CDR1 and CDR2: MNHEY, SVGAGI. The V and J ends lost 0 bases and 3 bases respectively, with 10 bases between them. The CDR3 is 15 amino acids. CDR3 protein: CASSYSLRRTDTQYF. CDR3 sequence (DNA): TGTGCCAGCAGTTACTCCCTGAGGAGAACAGATACGCAGTATTTT.

CDR3 amino acids: CASRDRGVHEQYF. The DNA for the CDR3 is TGTGCCAGCCGGGACAGGGGGGTCCACGAGCAGTACTTC. This chain uses TRBV6-1 with TRBJ2-7; 11 bases align to TRBD1. Germline V gene data show CDR1 as MNHNS and CDR2 as SASEGT. V gave up 8 bases and J gave up 5 bases; unmatched junction bases: 5. The CDR3 totals 13 residues.

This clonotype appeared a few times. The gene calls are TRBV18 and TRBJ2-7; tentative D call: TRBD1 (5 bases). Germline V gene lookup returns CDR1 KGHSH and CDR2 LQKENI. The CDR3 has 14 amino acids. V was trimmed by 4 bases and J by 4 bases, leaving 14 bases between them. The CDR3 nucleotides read TGTGCCAGCTCACGACCCTCCAGGGCATACGAGCAGTACTTC. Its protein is CASSRPSRAYEQYF.

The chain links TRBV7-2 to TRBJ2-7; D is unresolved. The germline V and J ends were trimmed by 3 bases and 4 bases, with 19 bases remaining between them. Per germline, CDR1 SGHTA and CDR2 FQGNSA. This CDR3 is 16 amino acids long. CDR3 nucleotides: TGTGCCAGCAGCTTGTCCTCCAGTCAGCGAGCGTACGAGCAGTACTTC. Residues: CASSLSSSQRAYEQYF. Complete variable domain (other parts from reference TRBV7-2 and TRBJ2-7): GAGVSQSPSNKVTEKGKDVELRCDPISGHTALYWYRQSLGQGLEFLIYFQGNSAPDKSGLPSDRFSAERTGGSVSTLTIQRTQQEDSAVYLCASSLSSSQRAYEQYFGPGTRLTVT.

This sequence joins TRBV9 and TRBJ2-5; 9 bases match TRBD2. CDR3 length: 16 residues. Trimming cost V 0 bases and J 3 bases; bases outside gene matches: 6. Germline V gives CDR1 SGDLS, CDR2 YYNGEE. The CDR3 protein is CASSVGLAGSEETQYF. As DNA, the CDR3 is TGTGCCAGCAGCGTAGGTCTAGCGGGGAGCGAAGAGACCCAGTACTTC. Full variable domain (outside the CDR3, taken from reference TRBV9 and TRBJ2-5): DSGVTQTPKHLITATGQRVTLRCSPRSGDLSVYWYQQSLDQGLQFLIQYYNGEERAKGNILERFSAQQFPDLHSELNLSSLELGDSALYFCASSVGLAGSEETQYFGPGTRLLVL.

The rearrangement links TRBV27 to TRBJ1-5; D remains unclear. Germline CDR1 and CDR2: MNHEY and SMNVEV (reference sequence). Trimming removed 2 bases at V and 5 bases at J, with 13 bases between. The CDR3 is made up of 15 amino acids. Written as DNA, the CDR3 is TGTGCCAGCAGTTTACGATATCGTGGAGATCAGCCCCAGCATTTT. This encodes CASSLRYRGDQPQHF.

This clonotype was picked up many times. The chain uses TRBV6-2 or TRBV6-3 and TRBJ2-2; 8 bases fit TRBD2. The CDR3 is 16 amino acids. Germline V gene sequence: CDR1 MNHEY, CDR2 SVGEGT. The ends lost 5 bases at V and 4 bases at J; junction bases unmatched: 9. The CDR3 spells CASSLAGGIFTGELFF. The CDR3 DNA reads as TGTGCCAGCAGTCTTGCGGGGGGCATCTTCACCGGGGAGCTGTTTTTT.

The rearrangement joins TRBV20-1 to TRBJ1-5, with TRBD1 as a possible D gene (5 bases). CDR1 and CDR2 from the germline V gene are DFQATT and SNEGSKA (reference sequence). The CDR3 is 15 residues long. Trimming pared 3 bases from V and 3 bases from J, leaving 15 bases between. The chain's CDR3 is CSAREGEQDNQPQHF. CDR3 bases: TGCAGTGCTAGGGAAGGAGAACAGGACAATCAGCCCCAGCATTTT.

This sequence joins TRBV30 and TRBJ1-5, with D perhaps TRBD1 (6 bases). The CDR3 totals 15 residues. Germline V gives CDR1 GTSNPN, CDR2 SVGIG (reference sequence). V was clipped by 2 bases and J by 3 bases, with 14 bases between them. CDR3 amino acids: CAWSTDTGLNQPQHF. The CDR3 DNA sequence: TGTGCCTGGAGTACAGATACAGGGCTCAATCAGCCCCAGCATTTT.

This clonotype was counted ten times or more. The CDR3 here is CASSLQGTYKETQYF. Written as DNA, the CDR3 is TGCGCCAGCAGCCTCCAGGGGACTTACAAAGAGACCCAGTACTTC. The chain employs TRBV4-1 and TRBJ2-5; D possibly matches TRBD1 or TRBD2 (6 bases each). The CDR3 is 15 residues long. CDR1 is MGHRA and CDR2 is YSYEKL in the germline V gene. With 4 bases removed from V and 3 bases from J, the gap between germline ends came to 15 bases.

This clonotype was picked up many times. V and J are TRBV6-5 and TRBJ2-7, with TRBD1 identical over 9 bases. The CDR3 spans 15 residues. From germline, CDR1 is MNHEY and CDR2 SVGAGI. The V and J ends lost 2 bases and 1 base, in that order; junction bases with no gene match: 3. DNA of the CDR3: TGTGCCAGCAGTTACGGGGGGACAGGGTCCTACGAGCAGTACTTC. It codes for CASSYGGTGSYEQYF.

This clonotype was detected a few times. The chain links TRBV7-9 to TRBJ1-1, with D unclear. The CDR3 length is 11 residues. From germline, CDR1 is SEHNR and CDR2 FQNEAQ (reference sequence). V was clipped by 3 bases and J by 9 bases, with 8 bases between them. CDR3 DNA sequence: TGTGCCAGCAGCTTTGAACGAAAAGCTTTCTTT. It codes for CASSFERKAFF.

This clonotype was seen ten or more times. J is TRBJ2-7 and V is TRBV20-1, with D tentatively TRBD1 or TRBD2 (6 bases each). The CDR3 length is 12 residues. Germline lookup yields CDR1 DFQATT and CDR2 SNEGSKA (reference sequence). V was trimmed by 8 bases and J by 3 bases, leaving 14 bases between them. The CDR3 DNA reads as TGCAGTCTGTCCGGGGGCCACTACGAGCAGTACTTC. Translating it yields CSLSGGHYEQYF.

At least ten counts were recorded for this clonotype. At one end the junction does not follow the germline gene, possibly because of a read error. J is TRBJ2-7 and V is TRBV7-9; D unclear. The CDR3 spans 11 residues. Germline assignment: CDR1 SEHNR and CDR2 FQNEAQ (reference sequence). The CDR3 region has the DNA TGTGCCAGCAGCTTCAGCTACGAACAGTACTTC. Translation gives CASSFSYEQYF.

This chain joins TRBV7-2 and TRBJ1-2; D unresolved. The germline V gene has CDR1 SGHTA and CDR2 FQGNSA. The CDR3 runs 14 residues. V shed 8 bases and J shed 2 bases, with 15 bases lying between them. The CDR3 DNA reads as TGTGCCAGCTCACAGCAAGGAGGGAACTATGGCTACACCTTC. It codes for CASSQQGGNYGYTF.